These 20 T cell receptor beta chains were sequenced from one sample in a study of sequential checkpoint blockade in melanoma. Treatment of the sample: randomized to nivolumab then ipilimumab (arm A) or the reverse (arm B). Clones were read by immunoSEQ multiplex PCR, and TCRdb kept only the in-frame ones, dropping some. The table lists 15,000 to 20,000 clones, roughly 71% of them singletons. The sample in question was CD8+ T cells sorted from blood (inferred from file names), obtained from a patient given nivolumab and ipilimumab in sequence. All receptors derive from a human donor with melanoma.

Only one count was recorded for this clone. This chain uses TRBV4-1 with TRBJ2-7, with 10 positions matching TRBD1. The CDR3 is made up of 14 amino acids. Germline CDR1 is MGHRA and CDR2 is YSYEKL. The V and J ends lost 4 bases and 5 bases, in that order; junction bases with no gene match: 5. CDR3 protein: CASSPRDRGHEQYF. In DNA, the CDR3 is TGCGCCAGCAGCCCTCGGGACAGGGGACACGAGCAGTACTTC.

The chain combines TRBV19 with TRBJ1-5; 7 bases align to TRBD1. There are 16 residues in the CDR3. CDR1 and CDR2 (germline): LNHDA, SQIVND (reference sequence). The V and J ends lost 3 bases and 6 bases, in that order; junction bases with no gene match: 11. CDR3 amino acids: CASSISDRYEGQPQHF. The CDR3 nucleotides read TGTGCCAGTAGTATCTCGGACAGGTATGAGGGTCAGCCCCAGCATTTT. Filled out from reference TRBV19 and TRBJ1-5, the complete variable domain reads DGGITQSPKYLFRKEGQNVTLSCEQNLNHDAMYWYRQDPGQGLRLIYYSQIVNDFQKGDIAEGYSVSREKKESFPLTVTSAQKNPTAFYLCASSISDRYEGQPQHFGDGTRLSIL.

The chain joins TRBV19 to TRBJ1-2, with TRBD1 as a possible D gene (6 bases). Germline V CDR1 and CDR2: LNHDA, SQIVND (reference sequence). This CDR3 comprises 15 residues. V lost 10 bases and J lost 1, with 19 bases in between. The CDR3 loop reads CATRGAHGSNYGYTF. DNA for the CDR3: TGTGCCACCAGGGGCGCCCATGGAAGTAACTATGGCTACACCTTC.

The chain is built from TRBV6-1 and TRBJ2-5, with a possible D match to TRBD1 (5 bases). The assigned J gene may be wrong: the sequence end matches TRBJ2-7 better. The CDR3 is 13 residues long. CDR1 and CDR2 from the germline V gene are MNHNS and SASEGT. This CDR3 is CASSAGFPYEQYF. CDR3 nucleotides: TGTGCCAGCAGTGCAGGGTTTCCATACGAGCAGTACTTC.

The rearrangement uses TRBV4-1 and TRBJ2-7; 7 positions agree with TRBD1. The CDR3 runs to 14 residues. From germline, CDR1 is MGHRA and CDR2 YSYEKL. With 2 bases clipped from V and 5 bases from J, the junction kept 6 bases outside the gene matches. CDR3 sequence reads: CASSQHTGADEQYF. CDR3 DNA: TGCGCCAGCAGCCAACACACAGGGGCGGACGAGCAGTACTTC.

This chain joins TRBV19 and TRBJ2-7; 12 bases are a match to TRBD2. J was trimmed by 3 bases and V by 5 bases; bases with no gene match: 14. The V gene's germline CDR1 is LNHDA and CDR2 SQIVND (reference sequence). The CDR3 has 18 amino acids. In DNA form, the CDR3 reads TGTGCCAGTAGTCCCGGGACTAGCGGGCCGGCTACTTACTACGAGCAGTACTTC. This gives the protein CASSPGTSGPATYYEQYF. The entire variable domain, with the rest obtained from reference TRBV19 and TRBJ2-7, is as follows: DGGITQSPKYLFRKEGQNVTLSCEQNLNHDAMYWYRQDPGQGLRLIYYSQIVNDFQKGDIAEGYSVSREKKESFPLTVTSAQKNPTAFYLCASSPGTSGPATYYEQYFGPGTRLTVT.

The chain uses TRBV13 and TRBJ2-7, with TRBD1 as a possible D gene (6 bases). V gave up 3 bases and J gave up 1 base, with 7 bases separating them. Germline lookup yields CDR1 PRHDT and CDR2 FYEKMQ (reference sequence). The CDR3 contains 13 residues. The CDR3 reads CASSFQGSYEQYF. DNA of the CDR3: TGTGCCAGCAGCTTTCAGGGGTCCTACGAGCAGTACTTC. The full variable domain, rest sourced from reference TRBV13 and TRBJ2-7, is AAGVIQSPRHLIKEKRETATLKCYPIPRHDTVYWYQQGPGQDPQFLISFYEKMQSDKGSIPDRFSAQQFSDYHSELNMSSLELGDSALYFCASSFQGSYEQYFGPGTRLTVT.

The chain couples TRBV13 to TRBJ2-5; possibly TRBD1 for D (5 bases). Trimming took off 8 bases at V and 5 bases at J, with 15 bases between the two ends. The CDR3 length is 13 residues. Looked up from germline, CDR1 is PRHDT and CDR2 is FYEKMQ (reference sequence). The CDR3 bases are TGTGCCAGCGGGGTTTCAGGGTGGGAGACCCAGTACTTC. Protein sequence: CASGVSGWETQYF.

Within the sample, this clone is medium-sized. The chain combines TRBV7-6 with TRBJ2-1, with D perhaps TRBD2 (6 bases). CDR3 length: 13 amino acids. The V gene's germline CDR1 is SGHVS and CDR2 FNYEAQ. With 4 bases removed from V and 9 bases from J, the gap between germline ends came to 13 bases. CDR3 residues: CASSSTLLAEQFF. In DNA form, the CDR3 reads TGTGCCAGCAGCTCAACCCTACTAGCTGAGCAGTTCTTC.

The chain is built from TRBV9 and TRBJ2-5, with TRBD2 as a possible D gene (6 bases). This CDR3 has 17 residues. Germline CDR1 reads SGDLS; CDR2 reads YYNGEE. Trimming took 0 bases from V and 5 from J, leaving 20 bases between them. The CDR3 is CASSVASGGGNTETQYF. The DNA of the CDR3 is TGTGCCAGCAGCGTAGCGTCCGGAGGCGGGAACACGGAGACCCAGTACTTC.

The rearrangement uses TRBV4-1 and TRBJ2-5, with 7 nucleotides matching TRBD1. CDR1 and CDR2 from the germline V gene are MGHRA and YSYEKL. This CDR3 is built from 14 residues. V dropped 4 bases and J dropped 3; count of bases not matched to a gene: 5. This CDR3 is CASSPGGYKETQYF. In DNA form, the CDR3 reads TGCGCCAGCAGCCCAGGGGGATATAAAGAGACCCAGTACTTC.

This chain links TRBV2 with TRBJ1-6; 7 positions match TRBD1. The trim removed 7 bases at V and 0 bases at J, leaving 3 bases unmatched. This CDR3 has 15 amino acids. Germline V gene lookup returns CDR1 SNHLY and CDR2 FYNNEI. DNA for the CDR3: TGTGCCAGCATGGGGACAGACTCCTATAATTCACCCCTCCACTTT. Protein: CASMGTDSYNSPLHF.

The chain joins TRBV5-4 to TRBJ1-1, with D perhaps matching TRBD1 (6 bases). CDR1 and CDR2 (germline): SGHNT, YYREEE (reference sequence). This CDR3 comprises 14 residues. Trimming took off 7 bases at V and 3 bases at J, with 16 bases between the two ends. This CDR3 is CASRLGDTDTEAFF. In DNA form, the CDR3 reads TGTGCCAGCCGCCTAGGGGACACAGACACTGAAGCTTTCTTT.

The rearrangement links TRBV5-1 to TRBJ2-3, with 11 nucleotides matching TRBD2. The CDR3 runs 17 residues. Looked up from germline, CDR1 is SGHRS and CDR2 is YFSETQ. After removal of 4 bases from V and 4 bases from J, the junction contained 11 bases not matched to a gene. CDR3 nucleotides: TGCGCCAGCAGCCCCTCGGGGGGACTAGCGGAAGCAGATACGCAGTATTTT. Translating gives CASSPSGGLAEADTQYF.

The sample holds a few counts of this clone. V is TRBV11-1 and J is TRBJ2-1; 7 bases are a match to TRBD1. The CDR3 has 15 amino acids. The V gene's germline CDR1 is SGHAT and CDR2 FQDESV (reference sequence). J gave up 5 bases and V 5 bases, and 9 bases lay outside the gene matches. The DNA for the CDR3 is TGTGCCAGCAGCGTAAGAGTAGGACAGGACAATGAGCAGTTCTTC. Translated, it gives CASSVRVGQDNEQFF.

The chain uses TRBV2 and TRBJ1-5; 7 bases are a match to TRBD1. V gave up 4 bases and J gave up 3 bases; unmatched junction bases: 6. There are 15 residues in the CDR3. CDR1 is SNHLY, CDR2 FYNNEI, per germline. CDR3 nucleotides: TGTGCCAGCAGTGCACTGACAGGGCTCAATCAGCCCCAGCATTTT. Translated: CASSALTGLNQPQHF.

The genes are TRBV11-1 and TRBJ2-5; TRBD2 might be the D (5 bases). This CDR3 is 15 amino acids long. Deletions cut 5 bases from V and 1 base from J, with 14 bases between. Germline V gene lookup returns CDR1 SGHAT and CDR2 FQDESV (reference sequence). The CDR3 DNA reads TGTGCCAGCAGCCCGTCTTACGAGGGCCAAGAGACCCAGTACTTC. It codes for CASSPSYEGQETQYF.

A note on this clone: A much larger clone sits a single nucleotide away, making a read error possible. The rearrangement links TRBV11-2 to TRBJ2-7; D unresolved. The CDR3 spans 11 residues. CDR1 is SGHAT and CDR2 is FQNNGV in the germline V gene. V was cut by 1 base and J by 6 bases, with 4 bases left in between. CDR3 residues: CASSLAGEQYF. In DNA form, the CDR3 reads TGTGCCAGCAGCTTAGCAGGCGAGCAGTACTTC. The full variable domain, with the rest looked up from reference TRBV11-2 and TRBJ2-7, is EAGVAQSPRYKIIEKRQSVAFWCNPISGHATLYWYQQILGQGPKLLIQFQNNGVVDDSQLPKDRFSAERLKGVDSTLKIQPAKLEDSAVYLCASSLAGEQYFGPGTRLTVT.

CDR3 loop: CASSPRVQNEQFF. As DNA, the CDR3 is TGTGCCAGCAGCCCTAGAGTCCAGAATGAGCAGTTCTTC. This chain uses TRBV7-6 with TRBJ2-1; D ambiguous. In germline, CDR1 is SGHVS, CDR2 FNYEAQ. The CDR3 sequence is 13 residues long. V was trimmed by 5 bases and J by 7 bases, leaving 12 bases between them.

V and J are TRBV2 and TRBJ1-1; perhaps TRBD1 as D (5 bases). The V gene's germline CDR1 is SNHLY and CDR2 FYNNEI. Trimming stripped 3 bases from V and 0 bases from J, with 23 bases between. CDR3 length: 19 amino acids. CDR3 sequence reads: CASSDWDPGEVRMNTEAFF. The CDR3 bases are TGTGCCAGCAGTGACTGGGACCCCGGGGAGGTGCGGATGAACACTGAAGCTTTCTTT.